Below, 6 T cell receptor beta chains from the same sample are listed, as sequenced in a study of T-cell memory formation after mild COVID-19. TCRdb fed the 5' RACE reads into MiXCR, producing one record per CDR3 protein. Of some 310,000 distinct CDR3 sequences in the sample, 20% to 25% were seen once. Material for sequencing was PBMCs or a T cell subset sorted from them (not recorded which). These TCRs come from a man aged 18 to 30 who had mild COVID-19 (a few samples of this study predate the infection). Cell type and time point are not known.

This clonotype was counted between two and nine times. CDR3 loop: CASSRITRGTDTQYF. Here the CDR3 DNA reads TGTGCCAGCAGTCGCATCACTCGGGGAACAGATACGCAGTATTTT. V gene TRBV9 combines with J gene TRBJ2-3, with D possibly matching TRBD2 (5 bases). The CDR3 runs to 15 residues. Germline CDR1 SGDLS, CDR2 YYNGEE. V shed 5 bases and J shed 3 bases, with 16 bases lying between them.

This chain connects TRBV20-1 to TRBJ1-1; D gene uncertain. The CDR3 spans 14 residues. The germline gives CDR1 DFQATT, CDR2 SNEGSKA (reference sequence). Trimming took off 2 bases at V and 1 base at J, with 11 bases between the two ends. CDR3 protein: CSARFGWRNTEAFF. The CDR3 DNA sequence: TGCAGTGCTAGATTTGGTTGGCGGAACACTGAAGCTTTCTTT.

The chain uses TRBV7-3 and TRBJ2-5, with 8 nucleotides matching TRBD2. Germline V lookup: CDR1 SGHTA, CDR2 FQGTGA. The CDR3 is 16 residues long. Trimming took 8 bases from V and 5 from J; bases not matched to a gene: 16. The CDR3: CASSPSGGGLVETQYF. The CDR3 DNA reads TGTGCCAGCTCCCCCTCCGGCGGGGGGCTAGTGGAGACCCAGTACTTC.

This clonotype was observed at least ten times. V usage is TRBV7-6 and J usage is TRBJ2-1; D could derive from TRBD1 or TRBD2 (7 bases each). This CDR3 is 16 amino acids long. With 5 bases removed from V and 3 bases from J, the gap between germline ends came to 17 bases. The germline V gene has CDR1 SGHVS and CDR2 FNYEAQ. The CDR3 DNA sequence: TGTGCCAGCAGCCCGAGCACAGGGGACTACTACAATGAGCAGTTCTTC. Translation gives CASSPSTGDYYNEQFF.

The J gene is TRBJ2-1, the V gene TRBV6-1; possibly TRBD2 for D (5 bases). CDR3 length: 14 amino acids. Trimming cost V 5 bases and J 2 bases, with 10 bases left between them. Germline CDR1 and CDR2: MNHNS and SASEGT. CDR3 sequence: CASSPTIAYNEQFF. In nucleotides, the CDR3 is TGTGCCAGCAGTCCGACTATCGCCTACAATGAGCAGTTCTTC.

This clonotype was observed once. Possible read error: a much larger clone is one base away. V is TRBV5-1 and J is TRBJ2-7; possibly TRBD2 for D (5 bases). V was cut by 4 bases and J by 3 bases, with 14 bases left in between. Germline V gives CDR1 SGHRS, CDR2 YFSETQ. CDR3 length equals 14 residues. The CDR3: CASSVADSSYEQYF. Here the CDR3 DNA reads TGCGCCAGCAGCGTGGCGGACTCAAGCTACGAGCAGTACTTC.